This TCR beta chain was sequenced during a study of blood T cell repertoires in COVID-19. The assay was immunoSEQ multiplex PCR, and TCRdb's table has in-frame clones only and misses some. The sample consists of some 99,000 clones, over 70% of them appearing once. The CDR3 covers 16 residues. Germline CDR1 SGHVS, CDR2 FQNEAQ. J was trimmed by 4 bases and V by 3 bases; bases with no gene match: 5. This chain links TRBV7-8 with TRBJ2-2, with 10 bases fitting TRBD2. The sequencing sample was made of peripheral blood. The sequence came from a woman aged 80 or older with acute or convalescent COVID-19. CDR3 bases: TGTGCCAGCAGCTTTAGGGCTAGCGGGGGCACCGGGGAGCTGTTTTTT. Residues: CASSFRASGGTGELFF.